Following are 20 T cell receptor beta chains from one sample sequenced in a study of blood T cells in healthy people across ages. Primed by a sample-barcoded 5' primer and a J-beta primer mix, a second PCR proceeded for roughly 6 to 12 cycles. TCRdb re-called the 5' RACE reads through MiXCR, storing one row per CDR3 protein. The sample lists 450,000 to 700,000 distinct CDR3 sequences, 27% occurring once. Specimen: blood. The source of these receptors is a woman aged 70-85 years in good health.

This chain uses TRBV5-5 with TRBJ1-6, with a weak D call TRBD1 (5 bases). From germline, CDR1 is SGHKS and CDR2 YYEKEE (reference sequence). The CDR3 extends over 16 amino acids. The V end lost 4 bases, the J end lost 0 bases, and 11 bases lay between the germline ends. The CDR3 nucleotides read TGTGCCAGCAGCCCAGGGTTGAGCTCCTATAATTCACCCCTCCACTTT. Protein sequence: CASSPGLSSYNSPLHF.

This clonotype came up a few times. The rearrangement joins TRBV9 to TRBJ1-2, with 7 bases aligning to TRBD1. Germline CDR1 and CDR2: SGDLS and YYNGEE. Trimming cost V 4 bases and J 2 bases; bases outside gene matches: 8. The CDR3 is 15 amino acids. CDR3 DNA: TGTGCCAGCAGCATCCAGGGACAGCGAAACTATGGCTACACCTTC. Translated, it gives CASSIQGQRNYGYTF.

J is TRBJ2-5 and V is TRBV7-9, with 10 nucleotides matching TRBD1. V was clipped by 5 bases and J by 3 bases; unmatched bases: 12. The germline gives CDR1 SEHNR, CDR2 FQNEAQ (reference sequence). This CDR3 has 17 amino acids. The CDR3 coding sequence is TGTGCCAGCAGCCGACTTCGACAGGGGGCAATCGAAGAGACCCAGTACTTC. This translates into CASSRLRQGAIEETQYF.

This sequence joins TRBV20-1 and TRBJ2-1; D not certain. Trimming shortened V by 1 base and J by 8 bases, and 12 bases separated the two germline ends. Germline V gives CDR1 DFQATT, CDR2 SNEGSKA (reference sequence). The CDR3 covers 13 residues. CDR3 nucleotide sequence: TGCAGTGCTAGAGCCCCCGGTCGGGATGAGCAGTTCTTC. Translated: CSARAPGRDEQFF.

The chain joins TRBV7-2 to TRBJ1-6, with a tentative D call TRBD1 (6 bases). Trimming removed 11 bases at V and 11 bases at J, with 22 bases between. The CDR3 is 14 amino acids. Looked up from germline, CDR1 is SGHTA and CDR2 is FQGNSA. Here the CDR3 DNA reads TGTGCCTTAGGGGGGGGCGCGGCTTGGGCACCCCTCCACTTT. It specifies CALGGGAAWAPLHF.

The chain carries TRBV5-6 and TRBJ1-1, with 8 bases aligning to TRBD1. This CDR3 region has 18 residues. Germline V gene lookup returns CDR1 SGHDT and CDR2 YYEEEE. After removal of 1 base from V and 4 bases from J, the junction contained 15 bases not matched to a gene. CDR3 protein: CASSLNKGLQGGFTEAFF. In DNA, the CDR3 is TGTGCCAGCAGCTTGAATAAAGGCCTACAGGGGGGGTTCACTGAAGCTTTCTTT.

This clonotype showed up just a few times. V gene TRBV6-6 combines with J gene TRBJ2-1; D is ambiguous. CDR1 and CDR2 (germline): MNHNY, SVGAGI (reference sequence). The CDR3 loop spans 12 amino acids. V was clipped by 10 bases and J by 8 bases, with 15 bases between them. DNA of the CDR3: TGTGCCATCACCCCACGAGGCGATGAGCAGTTCTTC. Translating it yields CAITPRGDEQFF.

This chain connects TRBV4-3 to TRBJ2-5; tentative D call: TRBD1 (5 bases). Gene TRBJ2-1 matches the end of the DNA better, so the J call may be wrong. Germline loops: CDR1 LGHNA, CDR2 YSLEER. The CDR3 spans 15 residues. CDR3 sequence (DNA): TGCGCCAGCAGCCAAGAGGCAGGGAAGGTGAATGAGCAGTTCTTC. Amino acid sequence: CASSQEAGKVNEQFF.

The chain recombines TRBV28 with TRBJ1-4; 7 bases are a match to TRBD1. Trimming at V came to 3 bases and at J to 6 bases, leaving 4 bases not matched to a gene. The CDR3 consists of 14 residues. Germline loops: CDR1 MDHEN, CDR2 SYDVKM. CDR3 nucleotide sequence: TGTGCCAGCAGTTTCGACAGGGAGGATGAAAAACTGTTTTTT. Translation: CASSFDREDEKLFF.

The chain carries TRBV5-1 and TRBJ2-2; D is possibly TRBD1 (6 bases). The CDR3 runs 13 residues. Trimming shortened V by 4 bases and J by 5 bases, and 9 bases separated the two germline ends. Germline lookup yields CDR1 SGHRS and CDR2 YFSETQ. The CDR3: CASSGTNTGELFF. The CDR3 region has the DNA TGCGCCAGCAGCGGGACAAATACCGGGGAGCTGTTTTTT.

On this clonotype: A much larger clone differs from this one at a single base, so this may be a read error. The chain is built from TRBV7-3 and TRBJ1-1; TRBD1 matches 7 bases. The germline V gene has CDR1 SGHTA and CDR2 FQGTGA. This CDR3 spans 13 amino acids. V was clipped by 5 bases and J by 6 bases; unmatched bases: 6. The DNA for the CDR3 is TGTGCCAGCAGCCCCACAGGGGCTGCTGAAGCTTTCTTT. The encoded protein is CASSPTGAAEAFF.

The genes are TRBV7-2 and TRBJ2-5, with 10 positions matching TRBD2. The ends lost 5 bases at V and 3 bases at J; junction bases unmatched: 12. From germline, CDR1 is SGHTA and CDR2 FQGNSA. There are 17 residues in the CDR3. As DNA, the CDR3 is TGTGCCAGCAGCGACTCGACCAGCGGGGGGGCCAAAGAGACCCAGTACTTC. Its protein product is CASSDSTSGGAKETQYF. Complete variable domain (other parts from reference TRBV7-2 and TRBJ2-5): GAGVSQSPSNKVTEKGKDVELRCDPISGHTALYWYRQSLGQGLEFLIYFQGNSAPDKSGLPSDRFSAERTGGSVSTLTIQRTQQEDSAVYLCASSDSTSGGAKETQYFGPGTRLLVL.

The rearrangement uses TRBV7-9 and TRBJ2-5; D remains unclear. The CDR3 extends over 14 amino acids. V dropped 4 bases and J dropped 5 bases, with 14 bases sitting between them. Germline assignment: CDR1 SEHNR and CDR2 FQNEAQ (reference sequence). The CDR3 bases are TGTGCCAGCAGCTCGACCGTTGCCGGGGAGACCCAGTACTTC. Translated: CASSSTVAGETQYF.

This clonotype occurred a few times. CDR3 in DNA: TGCGCCAGCAGCTCCGGGACAGCCTTGTGGAACATTCAGTACTTC. Translation gives CASSSGTALWNIQYF. This chain joins TRBV5-1 and TRBJ2-4; 7 nucleotides line up with TRBD1. The V and J ends lost 3 bases and 7 bases, in that order; junction bases with no gene match: 10. The CDR3 length is 15 residues. CDR1 is SGHRS and CDR2 is YFSETQ in the germline V gene.

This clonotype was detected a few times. CDR3 amino acids: CASSSGTGIGYTF. The CDR3 region has the DNA TGCGCCAGCAGCTCCGGGACAGGGATCGGCTACACCTTC. The chain employs TRBV5-1 and TRBJ1-2; 9 positions agree with TRBD1. Per the germline V gene, CDR1 is SGHRS and CDR2 is YFSETQ. The CDR3 sequence is 13 residues long. V lost 3 bases, J lost 8 bases, and 5 bases stayed unmatched.

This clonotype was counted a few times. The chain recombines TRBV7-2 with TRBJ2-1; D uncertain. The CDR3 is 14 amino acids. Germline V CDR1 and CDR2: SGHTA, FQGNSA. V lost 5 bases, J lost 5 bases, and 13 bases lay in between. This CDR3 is CASSPDRQNNEQFF. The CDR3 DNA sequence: TGTGCCAGCAGCCCAGACCGGCAGAACAATGAGCAGTTCTTC.

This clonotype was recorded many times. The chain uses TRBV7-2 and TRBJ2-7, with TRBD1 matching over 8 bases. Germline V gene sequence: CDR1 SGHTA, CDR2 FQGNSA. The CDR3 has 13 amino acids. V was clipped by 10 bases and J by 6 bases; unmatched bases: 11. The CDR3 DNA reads TGTGCCACCAGGACAGGGCAAGAGATCGAGCAGTACTTC. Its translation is CATRTGQEIEQYF.

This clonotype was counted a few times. CDR3 nucleotides: TGTGCCAGCAGCTTACAGCAAGAGCAGTACTTC. Its translation: CASSLQQEQYF. J is TRBJ2-7 and V is TRBV7-2; D gene ambiguous. V was cut by 2 bases and J by 7 bases, with 6 bases left in between. Germline V gene data show CDR1 as SGHTA and CDR2 as FQGNSA. The length of the CDR3 is 11 residues.

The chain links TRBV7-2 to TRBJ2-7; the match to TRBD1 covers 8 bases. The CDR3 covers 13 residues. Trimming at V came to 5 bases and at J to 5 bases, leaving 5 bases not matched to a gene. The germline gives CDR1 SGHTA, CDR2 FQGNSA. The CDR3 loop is CASSAGQGDEQYF. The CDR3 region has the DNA TGTGCCAGCAGCGCCGGACAGGGTGACGAGCAGTACTTC.

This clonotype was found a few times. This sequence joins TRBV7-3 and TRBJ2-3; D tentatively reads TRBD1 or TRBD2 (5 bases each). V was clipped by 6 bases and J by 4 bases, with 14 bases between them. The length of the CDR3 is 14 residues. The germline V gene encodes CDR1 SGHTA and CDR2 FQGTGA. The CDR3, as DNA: TGTGCCAGCAGTCGGGGCAGCCGGGCAGATACGCAGTATTTT. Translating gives CASSRGSRADTQYF.